The 26 T cell receptor beta chains below were found in one sample sequenced in a study of control samples from healthy donors and cancer patients. Here immunoSEQ multiplex PCR was the method, and the copy in TCRdb shows in-frame clones only, minus some. Of 60,000 to 100,000 clones listed, 70% to 90% are singletons. Material for sequencing was blood. The receptors derive from a man aged 45-65 years in good health.

The chain joins TRBV18 to TRBJ2-7, with 8 bases lining up with TRBD1. This CDR3 is built from 14 residues. Trimming at V came to 3 bases and at J to 4 bases, leaving 5 bases not matched to a gene. CDR1 is KGHSH, CDR2 LQKENI, per germline. In DNA, the CDR3 is TGTGCCAGCTCACCGCCGGGACAGGTATACGAGCAGTACTTC. This encodes CASSPPGQVYEQYF.

The chain uses TRBV7-8 and TRBJ2-5; 7 nucleotides match TRBD2. This CDR3 spans 15 amino acids. Losses at the gene ends were 4 bases for V and 0 bases for J; bases not matched to a gene: 5. Germline V CDR1 and CDR2: SGHVS, FQNEAQ. CDR3 sequence reads: CASSSGGTHQETQYF. CDR3 coding DNA: TGTGCCAGCAGCTCCGGGGGGACTCACCAAGAGACCCAGTACTTC.

The CDR3 nucleotides read TGTGCCAGCAGCTGGGAATGGACCCAGTACTTC. Protein sequence: CASSWEWTQYF. V and J are TRBV7-2 and TRBJ2-5; no reliable D call. The CDR3 loop spans 11 amino acids. Germline V gene data show CDR1 as SGHTA and CDR2 as FQGNSA. Trimming pared 4 bases from V and 7 bases from J, leaving 7 bases between.

This clone was counted once. CDR3 region: CASSQDLRGPYNEQFF. The CDR3 DNA sequence: TGTGCCAGCAGCCAAGATCTGCGGGGGCCTTACAATGAGCAGTTCTTC. The chain links TRBV3-1 (or the pseudogene TRBV3-2) to TRBJ2-1; a possible D gene is TRBD2 (7 bases). The CDR3 spans 16 residues. Per germline, CDR1 LGHDT and CDR2 YNNKEL (reference sequence). Trimming shortened V by 0 bases and J by 4 bases, and 13 bases separated the two germline ends.

The chain is built from TRBV19 and TRBJ1-5; 9 nucleotides align to TRBD1. The CDR3 has 14 residues. Losses at the gene ends were 3 bases for V and 9 bases for J; bases not matched to a gene: 6. Germline V lookup: CDR1 LNHDA, CDR2 SQIVND (reference sequence). Here the CDR3 DNA reads TGTGCCAGTAGTATGGGTACAGGGGGCCGGCCCCAGCATTTT. Its translation: CASSMGTGGRPQHF.

This chain uses TRBV6-2 or TRBV6-3 with TRBJ1-1; no reliable D call. V was cut by 2 bases and J by 6 bases, with 10 bases left in between. Germline loops: CDR1 MNHEY, CDR2 SVGEGT. There are 13 residues in the CDR3. The CDR3 sequence is CASSYVGSAEAFF. CDR3 coding DNA: TGTGCCAGCAGTTACGTAGGCTCCGCTGAAGCTTTCTTT.

The rearrangement joins TRBV4-3 to TRBJ1-6, with D perhaps TRBD1 (5 bases). The CDR3 runs to 15 residues. Trimming cost V 0 bases and J 7 bases, with 10 bases left between them. The germline V gene has CDR1 LGHNA and CDR2 YSLEER. Written as DNA, the CDR3 is TGCGCCAGCAGCCAAGAGGGGACGGAGAATTCACCCCTCCACTTT. It codes for CASSQEGTENSPLHF.

The V call is TRBV5-8, the J call TRBJ1-5, with 7 nucleotides matching TRBD1. After removal of 4 bases from V and 0 bases from J, the junction contained 7 bases not matched to a gene. Germline assignment: CDR1 SGHTS and CDR2 YDEGEE. The CDR3 contains 16 residues. This CDR3 is CASSEGQIYSNQPQHF. CDR3 DNA: TGTGCCAGCAGCGAGGGACAGATTTATAGCAATCAGCCCCAGCATTTT.

This chain connects TRBV29-1 to TRBJ1-4; 8 bases map to TRBD1. In germline, CDR1 is SQVTM, CDR2 ANQGSEA. The CDR3 has 14 amino acids. V dropped 6 bases and J dropped 2; count of bases not matched to a gene: 5. CDR3: CSVVDRATNEKLFF. Here the CDR3 DNA reads TGCAGCGTGGTGGACAGGGCTACTAATGAAAAACTGTTTTTT.

The V gene is TRBV5-4, the J gene TRBJ1-1; D remains ambiguous. V lost 0 bases, J lost 0 bases, and 3 bases lay in between. CDR1 and CDR2 from the germline V gene are SGHNT and YYREEE (reference sequence). CDR3 size: 13 residues. This CDR3 is CASSLAVNTEAFF. The CDR3 coding sequence is TGTGCCAGCAGCTTGGCGGTGAACACTGAAGCTTTCTTT.

This clone has just one count. The J gene is TRBJ1-2, the V gene TRBV18; D may be TRBD1 (5 bases). V lost 2 bases to trimming and J lost 2 bases, with 9 bases between them. This CDR3 has 14 amino acids. The germline V gene encodes CDR1 KGHSH and CDR2 LQKENI. This chain's CDR3 is CASSPGAGNYGYTF. The CDR3 nucleotides are TGTGCCAGCTCACCAGGGGCCGGGAACTATGGCTACACCTTC. The entire variable domain, with the rest obtained from reference TRBV18 and TRBJ1-2, is as follows: NAGVMQNPRHLVRRRGQEARLRCSPMKGHSHVYWYRQLPEEGLKFMVYLQKENIIDESGMPKERFSAEFPKEGPSILRIQQVVRGDSAAYFCASSPGAGNYGYTFGSGTRLTVV.

This sequence joins TRBV20-1 and TRBJ2-1; D unclear. V lost 7 bases and J lost 8, with 12 bases in between. This CDR3 region has 11 residues. Looked up from germline, CDR1 is DFQATT and CDR2 is SNEGSKA (reference sequence). The CDR3 spells CSGETVDEQFF. CDR3 nucleotides: TGCAGTGGTGAGACGGTAGATGAGCAGTTCTTC.

The chain is built from TRBV18 and TRBJ1-2; no firm D call. Trimming removed 1 base from V and 4 bases from J, with 19 bases in between. This CDR3 contains 17 residues. Germline lookup yields CDR1 KGHSH and CDR2 LQKENI. The DNA for the CDR3 is TGTGCCAGCTCACCACAATCGGCCATCTCGGCGACCTATGGCTACACCTTC. Its protein is CASSPQSAISATYGYTF.

The CDR3 DNA is TGTGCCAGCAGTTCAGAAGCAGGGCACCATCAGCCCCAGCATTTT. Protein sequence: CASSSEAGHHQPQHF. This sequence joins TRBV6-5 and TRBJ1-5, with D perhaps matching TRBD1 (5 bases). Trimming took 4 bases from V and 5 from J, leaving 15 bases between them. Germline V CDR1 and CDR2: MNHEY, SVGAGI. The CDR3 loop spans 15 amino acids.

This chain uses TRBV14 with TRBJ2-1; 7 bases agree with TRBD2. CDR1 and CDR2 from the germline V gene are SGHDN and FVKESK. V dropped 3 bases and J dropped 2; count of bases not matched to a gene: 7. The CDR3 consists of 16 residues. For the CDR3, the DNA is TGTGCCAGCAGCCAGGTGCGGCGGGAGACCTACAATGAGCAGTTCTTC. Protein product: CASSQVRRETYNEQFF.

V is TRBV25-1 and J is TRBJ1-2, with D possibly TRBD1 on 5 matching bases. The V end lost 4 bases, the J end lost 7 bases, and 7 bases lay between the germline ends. The CDR3 extends over 11 amino acids. CDR1 and CDR2 (germline): MGHDK, SYGVNS. The CDR3 region is CASSGGVGYTF. CDR3 DNA: TGTGCCAGCAGTGGGGGGGTTGGCTACACCTTC.

In this sample, this clone turned up once. The J gene is TRBJ2-4, the V gene TRBV5-1; D is possibly TRBD1 (5 bases). The CDR3 has 15 amino acids. CDR1 and CDR2 (germline): SGHRS, YFSETQ. The V end lost 5 bases, the J end lost 8 bases, and 20 bases lay between the germline ends. The CDR3 spells CASSHGRGSGDIQYF. In DNA, the CDR3 is TGCGCCAGCAGTCATGGTAGGGGCAGTGGCGACATTCAGTACTTC.

This clone is termed medium-sized. The V and J genes are TRBV7-9 and TRBJ2-7; D may be TRBD1 (5 bases). Germline V lookup: CDR1 SEHNR, CDR2 FQNEAQ (reference sequence). CDR3 length: 17 residues. V lost 3 bases and J 0 bases, leaving 18 bases between the germline ends. Here the CDR3 reads CASSFFGPYRFSYEQYF. In DNA, the CDR3 is TGTGCCAGCAGCTTTTTCGGGCCCTACAGGTTCTCCTACGAGCAGTACTTC.

The rearrangement links TRBV5-1 to TRBJ2-5; the match to TRBD1 covers 7 bases. V shed 3 bases, J shed 1 base, and the junction held 3 bases outside the gene matches. Germline V gene lookup returns CDR1 SGHRS and CDR2 YFSETQ. The CDR3 consists of 14 residues. CDR3 sequence reads: CASSSGQSQETQYF. DNA for the CDR3: TGCGCCAGCAGCTCGGGACAGAGCCAAGAGACCCAGTACTTC.

The CDR3 coding sequence is TGCAGCGTTGGAGACAGCATGAACACTGAAGCTTTCTTT. Its protein product is CSVGDSMNTEAFF. The V gene is TRBV29-1, the J gene TRBJ1-1; D perhaps matches TRBD1 (5 bases). Trimming shortened V by 4 bases and J by 0 bases, and 9 bases separated the two germline ends. This CDR3 has 13 amino acids. The germline CDR1 and CDR2 sequences are SQVTM and ANQGSEA.

This clone was found a few times. The V gene is TRBV9, the J gene TRBJ2-3; D call uncertain. CDR3 length: 13 residues. The germline V and J ends were trimmed by 6 bases and 3 bases, with 11 bases remaining between them. The germline gives CDR1 SGDLS, CDR2 YYNGEE. The CDR3 region is CASNDGWTDTQYF. As DNA, the CDR3 is TGTGCCAGCAACGACGGATGGACAGATACGCAGTATTTT.

The genes are TRBV29-1 and TRBJ1-5; 10 bases align to TRBD1. Germline V gene data show CDR1 as SQVTM and CDR2 as ANQGSEA. The length of the CDR3 is 12 residues. V dropped 6 bases and J dropped 7; count of bases not matched to a gene: 3. CDR3 bases: TGCAGCGTCGGGGACAGGGGACAGCCCCAGCATTTT. Protein: CSVGDRGQPQHF. The complete variable domain, with remaining parts taken from reference TRBV29-1 and TRBJ1-5, reads SAVISQKPSRDICQRGTSLTIQCQVDSQVTMMFWYRQQPGQSLTLIATANQGSEATYESGFVIDKFPISRPNLTFSTLTVSNMSPEDSSIYLCSVGDRGQPQHFGDGTRLSIL.

V and J are TRBV19 and TRBJ1-5, with TRBD1 matching over 7 bases. Germline V gene data show CDR1 as LNHDA and CDR2 as SQIVND (reference sequence). Trimming at V came to 9 bases and at J to 5 bases, leaving 10 bases not matched to a gene. The CDR3 covers 14 residues. The CDR3 is CASETGFRYQPQHF. The CDR3 nucleotides read TGTGCCAGCGAGACAGGGTTCCGTTATCAGCCCCAGCATTTT.

This sequence joins TRBV27 and TRBJ2-7, with TRBD1 matching 8 bases. The ends lost 0 bases at V and 7 bases at J; junction bases unmatched: 8. The CDR3 spans 15 residues. Looked up from germline, CDR1 is MNHEY and CDR2 is SMNVEV (reference sequence). CDR3 amino acids: CASSLSARGLWEQYF. In DNA, the CDR3 is TGTGCCAGCAGTTTATCCGCCAGGGGGCTGTGGGAGCAGTACTTC.

The chain links TRBV5-8 to TRBJ1-1; the match to TRBD1 covers 12 bases. Germline CDR1 and CDR2: SGHTS and YDEGEE. CDR3 size: 20 residues. Trimming at V came to 0 bases and at J to 5 bases, leaving 17 bases not matched to a gene. The CDR3 DNA is TGTGCCAGCAGCTTGGACGATAGGTGGGGGACAGGGGGCAAGGGTACTGAAGCTTTCTTT. This gives the protein CASSLDDRWGTGGKGTEAFF.

This clone was recorded once. V usage is TRBV5-1 and J usage is TRBJ2-3; 14 positions match TRBD2. This CDR3 is 16 amino acids long. V shed 2 bases, J shed 5 bases, and the junction held 4 bases outside the gene matches. Germline V gene sequence: CDR1 SGHRS, CDR2 YFSETQ. CDR3 residues: CASSFGTSGGGDTQYF. DNA for the CDR3: TGCGCCAGCAGCTTTGGGACTAGCGGGGGAGGAGATACGCAGTATTTT.